Listed below are T cell receptor beta chains from one sample, sequenced in a study of blood T cell repertoires in COVID-19. The table came from immunoSEQ multiplex PCR; TCRdb's copy has only in-frame clones and leaves some out. The profile shows 200,000 to 250,000 clones, about 84% of them singletons. The sample taken for sequencing was PBMCs or T cells enriched from blood (not recorded which). Source of these receptors: a man between 60 and 70 years old who had recovered from COVID-19. Each CDR3 is given with its conserved first and last residue. D genes are given only for firm matches. Where a row states a size, it is once, few, many or the class of an expanded clone; other rows omit it.

length: 15
J: TRBJ1-4
size: .
D: TRBD1
V: TRBV19
CDR3: CASSYAGQFNEKLFF
DNA: TGTGCCAGTAGTTATGCGGGACAGTTTAATGAAAAACTGTTTTTT

length: 13
J: TRBJ2-1
size: .
D: .
V: TRBV7-3
CDR3: CASSLSPNNEQFF
DNA: TGTGCCAGCAGCTTATCCCCCAACAATGAGCAGTTCTTC

length: 11
J: TRBJ1-3
size: .
D: .
V: TRBV2
CDR3: CASSTDSRMAF
DNA: TGTGCCAGCAGTACTGACAGCCGGATGGCATTT

length: 16
J: TRBJ1-4
size: .
D: TRBD1
V: TRBV4-3
CDR3: CASSQDLRGPNEKLFF
DNA: TGCGCCAGCAGCCAAGATTTGAGGGGGCCTAATGAAAAACTGTTTTTT

length: 14
J: TRBJ2-7
size: few
D: .
V: TRBV5-1
CDR3: CASSLEGPTYEQYF
DNA: TGCGCCAGCAGCTTGGAGGGGCCCACCTACGAGCAGTACTTC

length: 13
J: TRBJ1-1
size: few
D: .
V: TRBV7-2
CDR3: CASSLEGITEAFF
DNA: TGTGCCAGCAGCTTAGAGGGGATCACTGAAGCTTTCTTT

length: 16
J: TRBJ1-1
size: .
D: .
V: TRBV4-3
CDR3: CASSPGRLAPNTEAFF
DNA: TGCGCCAGCAGCCCAGGGAGGCTGGCTCCTAACACTGAAGCTTTCTTT

length: 15
J: TRBJ2-1
size: .
D: TRBD2
V: TRBV9
CDR3: CASSPRLAGYNEQFF
DNA: TGTGCCAGCAGCCCTCGGTTAGCGGGGTACAATGAGCAGTTCTTC

length: 15
J: TRBJ1-1
size: .
D: .
V: TRBV6-1
CDR3: CASSEQGLGNTEAFF
DNA: TGTGCCAGCAGTGAACAGGGGCTCGGTAACACTGAAGCTTTCTTT

length: 16
J: TRBJ1-2
size: .
D: TRBD1
V: TRBV4-2
CDR3: CASSQGTGDMNYGYTF
DNA: TGTGCCAGCAGCCAAGGGACAGGGGATATGAACTATGGCTACACCTTC

length: 14
J: TRBJ1-2
size: .
D: .
V: TRBV2
CDR3: CASSDLPGLYGYTF
DNA: TGTGCCAGCAGTGATCTCCCAGGCCTCTATGGCTACACCTTC

length: 16
J: TRBJ2-1
size: .
D: TRBD1
V: TRBV6-4
CDR3: CASSVTGTGGRNEQFF
DNA: TGTGCCAGCAGTGTGACCGGGACAGGGGGCAGGAATGAGCAGTTCTTC

length: 17
J: TRBJ1-5
size: once
D: .
V: TRBV5-1
CDR3: CASSLRTVPYSNQPQHF
DNA: TGCGCCAGCAGCTTAAGGACAGTCCCCTATAGCAATCAGCCCCAGCATTTT

length: 15
J: TRBJ2-7
size: .
D: .
V: TRBV6-5
CDR3: CASSYSWGGEVEQYF
DNA: TGTGCCAGCAGTTACTCGTGGGGCGGCGAGGTCGAGCAGTACTTC

length: 15
J: TRBJ2-3
size: .
D: TRBD2
V: TRBV5-1
CDR3: CASSLVSGDTDTQYF
DNA: TGCGCCAGCAGCTTGGTTAGCGGGGACACAGATACGCAGTATTTT

length: 14
J: TRBJ2-1
size: .
D: .
V: TRBV7-8
CDR3: CASSSWDGGGEQFF
DNA: TGTGCCAGCAGCTCCTGGGATGGGGGCGGAGAGCAGTTCTTC

length: 16
J: TRBJ2-7
size: .
D: TRBD1
V: TRBV2
CDR3: CASRDPGQGRSYEQYF
DNA: TGTGCCAGCAGGGACCCGGGACAGGGGAGATCCTACGAGCAGTACTTC

length: 16
J: TRBJ2-1
size: .
D: TRBD2
V: TRBV7-2
CDR3: CASSLVGGGTYNEQFF
DNA: TGTGCCAGCAGCTTAGTCGGCGGGGGGACTTACAATGAGCAGTTCTTC

length: 15
J: TRBJ1-5
size: .
D: .
V: TRBV7-2
CDR3: CASSLQGNSNQPQHF
DNA: TGTGCCAGCAGCTTACAGGGAAATAGCAATCAGCCCCAGCATTTT

length: 14
J: TRBJ1-2
size: .
D: .
V: TRBV6-5
CDR3: CASSPMEENYGYTF
DNA: TGTGCCAGCAGCCCCATGGAGGAGAACTATGGCTACACCTTC

length: 14
J: TRBJ2-7
size: .
D: TRBD1
V: TRBV3-1/TRBV3-2
CDR3: CASSLGTGGNEQYF
DNA: TGTGCCAGCAGCCTCGGGACAGGGGGTAACGAGCAGTACTTC

length: 14
J: TRBJ2-2
size: .
D: .
V: TRBV11-3
CDR3: CASSFWEANSELFF
DNA: TGTGCCAGCAGCTTCTGGGAGGCGAATAGTGAGCTGTTTTTT